This paragraph reports one TCR beta chain. As yet, its antigen is unknown. Amplification of TCR beta CDR3 regions used RNA as the template. The study used the HTBI primer set for a first-round RT-PCR of the TCR CDR3. TCRdb itself ran the multiplex PCR reads through MiXCR, one entry per CDR3 protein. The repertoire consists of a few hundred thousand distinct CDR3 sequences, with 18% occurring once and the leading ten covering around 40%. The data were taken from a study of T cells in Graves' hyperthyroidism and ophthalmopathy. Regarding the study as a whole: Most thyroid clonotypes expanded above 0.001 appeared in blood too.

Individuals with ophthalmopathy presented a Clinical Activity Score of at least 3, a NOSPECS grade of at least 4 and a duration under 3 months. Exclusion followed for patients with uncontrolled infection, other autoimmune disease, pregnancy or lactation. PBMCs came from around 10 ml fresh peripheral blood. Germline CDR1 and CDR2: SGHDT and YYEEEE. The CDR3 is made up of 13 amino acids. Between the trimmed V and J ends, which lost 0 bases and 8 bases, there was a span of 9 bases. V is TRBV5-6 and J is TRBJ2-1; the D is unclear. This TCR came from a man aged 18 to 29 with Graves' ophthalmopathy. Sequencing was performed on blood. CDR3 residues: CASSLGGMDEQFF. DNA for the CDR3: TGTGCCAGCAGCTTGGGGGGAATGGATGAGCAGTTCTTC.